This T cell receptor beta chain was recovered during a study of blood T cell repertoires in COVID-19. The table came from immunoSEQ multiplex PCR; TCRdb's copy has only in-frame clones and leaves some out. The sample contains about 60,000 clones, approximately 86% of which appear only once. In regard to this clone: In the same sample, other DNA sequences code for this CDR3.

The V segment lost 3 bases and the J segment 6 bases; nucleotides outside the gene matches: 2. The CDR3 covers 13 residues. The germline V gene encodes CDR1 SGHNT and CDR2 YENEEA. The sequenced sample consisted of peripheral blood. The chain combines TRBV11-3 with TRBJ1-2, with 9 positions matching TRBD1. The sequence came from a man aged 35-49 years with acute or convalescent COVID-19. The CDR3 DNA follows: TGTGCCAGCAGCTTTGGACAGGGGAATGGCTACACCTTC. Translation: CASSFGQGNGYTF.